The 12 T cell receptor beta chains listed next were all sequenced from one sample in a study of blood T cell repertoires in COVID-19. Data came from immunoSEQ multiplex PCR; TCRdb stores just in-frame clones and leaves some out. The sample has approximately 170,000 clones, 80% to 85% seen once. The sample consisted of peripheral blood. These receptors were taken from a woman between 65 and 79 years old with COVID-19, enrolled during active disease.

The CDR3 DNA reads TGCGCCAGCAGCTTGGACTCGACAGGGTTCCGGACTGAAGCTTTCTTT. Translation gives CASSLDSTGFRTEAFF. The rearrangement uses TRBV5-1 and TRBJ1-1, with TRBD1 identical over 7 bases. Losses at the gene ends were 0 bases for V and 5 bases for J; bases not matched to a gene: 10. Germline V lookup: CDR1 SGHRS, CDR2 YFSETQ. The CDR3 extends over 16 amino acids.

V usage is TRBV6-2 or TRBV6-3 and J usage is TRBJ2-1; 9 positions match TRBD2. The CDR3 has 17 amino acids. J lost 5 bases, V lost 0 bases, and 8 bases had no gene match. Germline V gene lookup returns CDR1 MNHEY and CDR2 SVGEGT. For the CDR3, the DNA is TGTGCCAGCAGTTACTCGGGCGGGAGGGCCGTCAACAATGAGCAGTTCTTC. Its translation: CASSYSGGRAVNNEQFF.

The chain joins TRBV5-8 to TRBJ1-3; D not resolved. Trimming shortened V by 2 bases and J by 2 bases, and 8 bases separated the two germline ends. Germline-derived CDR1 and CDR2 are SGHTS and YDEGEE. CDR3 length: 14 residues. CDR3 DNA: TGTGCCAGCAGCTTCCGGTCGGCTGGAAACACCATATATTTT. As protein: CASSFRSAGNTIYF.

The chain links TRBV11-3 to TRBJ1-2; D possibly corresponds to TRBD1 (6 bases). Deletions cut 4 bases from V and 3 bases from J, with 21 bases between. The germline gives CDR1 SGHNT, CDR2 YENEEA. CDR3 length: 17 residues. CDR3 nucleotide sequence: TGTGCCAGCAGCTACTGGACAGCTACCACACACTACTATGGCTACACCTTC. This gives the protein CASSYWTATTHYYGYTF.

The V call is TRBV7-2, the J call TRBJ2-5; the D is unclear. Germline V gene data show CDR1 as SGHTA and CDR2 as FQGNSA. The ends were cut back, 2 bases at V and 5 bases at J, with 12 bases in the middle. This CDR3 has 14 residues. The CDR3 nucleotides read TGTGCCAGCAGCTTAAGTTCGGCGGATGAGACCCAGTACTTC. Residues: CASSLSSADETQYF.

The chain links TRBV5-1 to TRBJ1-5, with TRBD1 matching 7 bases. The CDR3 runs to 15 residues. Per the germline V gene, CDR1 is SGHRS and CDR2 is YFSETQ. The trim removed 4 bases at V and 5 bases at J, leaving 9 bases unmatched. CDR3 DNA: TGCGCCAGCAGCCCAGACAGGGAGTTTCATCAGCCCCAGCATTTT. This codes for CASSPDREFHQPQHF. Using reference TRBV5-1 and TRBJ1-5 for the parts outside the CDR3, the full variable domain is KAGVTQTPRYLIKTRGQQVTLSCSPISGHRSVSWYQQTPGQGLQFLFEYFSETQRNKGNFPGRFSGRQFSNSRSEMNVSTLELGDSALYLCASSPDREFHQPQHFGDGTRLSIL.

In this sample, this clone turned up once. This chain uses TRBV28 with TRBJ2-7; 8 nucleotides match TRBD1. CDR1 and CDR2 (germline): MDHEN, SYDVKM. V lost 5 bases, J lost 6 bases, and 6 bases stayed unmatched. The CDR3 consists of 13 residues. CDR3 sequence: CASSRTGIAEQYF. CDR3 DNA sequence: TGTGCCAGCAGTCGGACAGGGATCGCCGAGCAGTACTTC.

The rearrangement joins TRBV5-1 to TRBJ2-5, with TRBD1 as a possible D gene (5 bases). The ends were cut back, 0 bases at V and 5 bases at J, with 11 bases in the middle. Germline values: CDR1 SGHRS, CDR2 YFSETQ. CDR3 length: 14 amino acids. The CDR3 nucleotides are TGCGCCAGCAGCTTGGCAATGGGGCGCGAGACCCAGTACTTC. Translating gives CASSLAMGRETQYF.

The rearrangement links TRBV9 to TRBJ2-7; 8 bases fit TRBD2. The ends lost 3 bases at V and 2 bases at J; junction bases unmatched: 7. Germline-derived CDR1 and CDR2 are SGDLS and YYNGEE. The CDR3 spans 15 residues. CDR3 nucleotides: TGTGCCAGCAGCGGCGGCGGGAGGTCCCCCTACGAGCAGTACTTC. Encoded protein: CASSGGGRSPYEQYF.

The V gene is TRBV2, the J gene TRBJ2-5, with 7 bases fitting TRBD2. This CDR3 is built from 14 residues. CDR1 and CDR2 (germline): SNHLY, FYNNEI. Unmatched junction bases numbered 6, after V lost 7 bases and J lost 1 base. For the CDR3, the DNA is TGTGCCAGCATGCTTTCTAGCGGCCAAGAGACCCAGTACTTC. Amino acid sequence: CASMLSSGQETQYF. Together with reference TRBV2 and TRBJ2-5, the CDR3 gives the full variable domain: EPEVTQTPSHQVTQMGQEVILRCVPISNHLYFYWYRQILGQKVEFLVSFYNNEISEKSEIFDDQFSVERPDGSNFTLKIRSTKLEDSAMYFCASMLSSGQETQYFGPGTRLLVL.

This clone was seen once. Other DNA sequences in this specimen translate into the identical CDR3. The chain is built from TRBV18 and TRBJ1-1; no clear D gene. Between the trimmed V and J ends, which lost 3 bases and 1 base, there was a span of 6 bases. This CDR3 spans 13 amino acids. Germline V gene sequence: CDR1 KGHSH, CDR2 LQKENI. The CDR3 nucleotides are TGTGCCAGCTCACCTGGCCAGAACACTGAAGCTTTCTTT. Translation gives CASSPGQNTEAFF.

Many counts were recorded for this clone. CDR3 sequence: CSARVLTEAFF. CDR3 nucleotide sequence: TGCAGTGCTAGAGTATTGACTGAAGCTTTCTTT. V and J are TRBV20-1 and TRBJ1-1; D is unresolved. This CDR3 comprises 11 residues. Germline CDR1 and CDR2: DFQATT and SNEGSKA (reference sequence). Between the trimmed V and J ends, which lost 1 base and 5 bases, there was a span of 5 bases.